The 22 T cell receptor beta chains below all came from one sample that was sequenced in a study of T-cell reconstitution after alpha-beta-depleted transplantation in children. Unique molecular identifiers featured in how the TCRbeta library was prepared. TCRdb reprocessed the PCR reads via MiXCR and lists one record per CDR3 protein. The sample shows about 270,000 distinct CDR3 sequences, 9.9% of them seen only once. The sequencing here drew on PBMCs from the stem cell graft donor, taken from the stem cell graft. The receptor set was obtained from a human donor who donated a stem cell graft to a child with SCID.

CDR3 DNA sequence: TGTGCCAGCGCCCTCGAAGAGACCCAGTACTTC. As protein: CASALEETQYF. The chain is built from TRBV7-8 and TRBJ2-5; unclear D gene. The CDR3 sequence is 11 residues long. Germline V gene sequence: CDR1 SGHVS, CDR2 FQNEAQ. Trimming left V 8 bases short and J 3 bases short, with 7 bases between.

The chain's CDR3 is CASTLVSSGNTIYF. The CDR3 nucleotides are TGTGCCAGCACCCTAGTTAGCTCTGGAAACACCATATATTTT. The rearrangement uses TRBV5-5 and TRBJ1-3; no firm D call. Germline CDR1 and CDR2: SGHKS and YYEKEE (reference sequence). The CDR3 runs to 14 residues. Trimming removed 6 bases from V and 0 bases from J, with 10 bases in between.

This clonotype came up a few times. CDR3 loop: CASSLTTATNTGELFF. CDR3 DNA sequence: TGCGCCAGCAGCCTCACGACAGCCACGAACACCGGGGAGCTGTTTTTT. V usage is TRBV5-1 and J usage is TRBJ2-2, with D possibly matching TRBD1 (5 bases). V was clipped by 4 bases and J by 0 bases, with 13 bases between them. Germline V gives CDR1 SGHRS, CDR2 YFSETQ. The CDR3 length is 16 residues.

The chain combines TRBV7-3 with TRBJ2-1, with D perhaps assigned TRBD1 or TRBD2 (5 bases each). Germline lookup yields CDR1 SGHTA and CDR2 FQGTGA. The V gene lost 4 bases and the J gene lost 4 bases, with 14 bases spanning the gap. This CDR3 has 15 amino acids. The CDR3 DNA sequence: TGTGCCAGCAGCTACCGGGACGGACCTTACAATGAGCAGTTCTTC. Its translation: CASSYRDGPYNEQFF.

The chain employs TRBV2 and TRBJ1-5; weak D call: TRBD1 (5 bases). Trimming removed 1 base at V and 5 bases at J, with 9 bases between. There are 14 residues in the CDR3. The germline gives CDR1 SNHLY, CDR2 FYNNEI. CDR3 loop: CASSEGRAHQPQHF. Written as DNA, the CDR3 is TGTGCCAGCAGTGAAGGCAGGGCCCATCAGCCCCAGCATTTT.

The chain carries TRBV6-6 and TRBJ2-3, with D perhaps TRBD1 (5 bases). The CDR3 extends over 12 amino acids. V dropped 5 bases and J dropped 4 bases, with 7 bases sitting between them. Per germline, CDR1 MNHNY and CDR2 SVGAGI (reference sequence). The CDR3 protein is CASSQTADTQYF. The CDR3 DNA is TGTGCCAGCAGTCAGACAGCAGATACGCAGTATTTT.

V is TRBV5-1 and J is TRBJ2-5, with D tentatively TRBD2 (6 bases). Germline values: CDR1 SGHRS, CDR2 YFSETQ. The CDR3 consists of 15 residues. Trimming took off 4 bases at V and 3 bases at J, with 16 bases between the two ends. In DNA form, the CDR3 reads TGCGCCAGCAGCAAGGACGTGGGGGGAAAAGAGACCCAGTACTTC. This codes for CASSKDVGGKETQYF. Based on the CDR3 plus reference TRBV5-1 and TRBJ2-5, the full variable domain is KAGVTQTPRYLIKTRGQQVTLSCSPISGHRSVSWYQQTPGQGLQFLFEYFSETQRNKGNFPGRFSGRQFSNSRSEMNVSTLELGDSALYLCASSKDVGGKETQYFGPGTRLLVL.

This clonotype was seen repeatedly, ten times or more. The chain joins TRBV5-1 to TRBJ1-4; 8 bases align to TRBD1. CDR3 size: 14 residues. Germline loops: CDR1 SGHRS, CDR2 YFSETQ. V was pared by 4 bases and J by 6 bases, with 5 bases of the junction left unmatched. The CDR3: CASSLRQGYEKLFF. The CDR3, as DNA: TGCGCCAGCAGCCTAAGACAGGGGTATGAAAAACTGTTTTTT.

At least ten counts were recorded for this clonotype. This chain joins TRBV18 and TRBJ2-5; D remains unclear. Germline V lookup: CDR1 KGHSH, CDR2 LQKENI. V lost 6 bases, J lost 4 bases, and 6 bases lay in between. The CDR3 has 11 residues. For the CDR3, the DNA is TGTGCCAGCTCGCGTACAGAGACCCAGTACTTC. This gives the protein CASSRTETQYF. Combining the CDR3 with reference TRBV18 and TRBJ2-5 gives the whole variable domain NAGVMQNPRHLVRRRGQEARLRCSPMKGHSHVYWYRQLPEEGLKFMVYLQKENIIDESGMPKERFSAEFPKEGPSILRIQQVVRGDSAAYFCASSRTETQYFGPGTRLLVL.

V and J are TRBV29-1 and TRBJ1-1; D remains unclear. The germline gives CDR1 SQVTM, CDR2 ANQGSEA. The CDR3 is 13 amino acids. Trimming removed 7 bases from V and 1 base from J, with 13 bases in between. The CDR3 protein is CSAQGPGNTEAFF. The CDR3 nucleotides are TGCAGCGCCCAAGGGCCGGGGAACACTGAAGCTTTCTTT.

The chain uses TRBV5-1 and TRBJ2-2; D remains unclear. CDR3 size: 15 residues. Between the trimmed V and J ends, which lost 4 bases and 6 bases, there was a span of 16 bases. The germline V gene encodes CDR1 SGHRS and CDR2 YFSETQ. The CDR3 sequence is CASSVIGSEAGELFF. The CDR3 bases are TGCGCCAGCAGCGTCATCGGGTCCGAGGCCGGGGAGCTGTTTTTT.

This clonotype has a handful of counts. This sequence joins TRBV20-1 and TRBJ1-1; TRBD1 might be the D (5 bases). V lost 5 bases and J 0 bases, leaving 13 bases between the germline ends. CDR1 is DFQATT, CDR2 SNEGSKA, per germline (reference sequence). The CDR3 has 14 amino acids. The CDR3: CSAGGGQLNTEAFF. CDR3 sequence (DNA): TGCAGTGCTGGGGGAGGGCAGCTGAACACTGAAGCTTTCTTT.

This clonotype was observed a few times. V usage is TRBV12-3 or TRBV12-4 and J usage is TRBJ1-2; D is undetermined. Trimming pared 6 bases from V and 10 bases from J, leaving 12 bases between. The CDR3 runs to 11 residues. The CDR3 nucleotides read TGTGCCAGCAGCAAGGTAGACGACTACACCTTC. It specifies CASSKVDDYTF.

This clonotype was detected a few times. V gene TRBV5-1 combines with J gene TRBJ2-3; D is unresolved. Trimming stripped 0 bases from V and 0 bases from J, with 14 bases between. Germline V gene sequence: CDR1 SGHRS, CDR2 YFSETQ. The CDR3 loop spans 17 amino acids. CDR3 coding DNA: TGCGCCAGCAGCTTGGGAACAACCACTCCTAGCACAGATACGCAGTATTTT. Amino acid sequence: CASSLGTTTPSTDTQYF.

The chain couples TRBV7-9 to TRBJ2-7; D uncertain. The germline gives CDR1 SEHNR, CDR2 FQNEAQ (reference sequence). This CDR3 has 15 residues. V lost 5 bases and J lost 0, with 14 bases in between. The CDR3 DNA reads as TGTGCCAGCAGCACACCGGACGGCTACTCCTACGAGCAGTACTTC. Its translation is CASSTPDGYSYEQYF.

The DNA for the CDR3 is TGCAGTGCTAGAGGAACCTTGACAGGAATGAACACTGAAGCTTTCTTT. It yields the protein CSARGTLTGMNTEAFF. The chain is built from TRBV20-1 and TRBJ1-1, with D perhaps matching TRBD1 (6 bases). Germline V CDR1 and CDR2: DFQATT, SNEGSKA (reference sequence). Trimming removed 1 base from V and 0 bases from J, with 15 bases in between. The CDR3 is 16 residues long.

The V and J genes are TRBV7-8 and TRBJ2-7; a weak D match, TRBD1 (6 bases). Germline loops: CDR1 SGHVS, CDR2 FQNEAQ. Trimming took off 2 bases at V and 3 bases at J, with 14 bases between the two ends. The CDR3 sequence is 15 residues long. CDR3 DNA sequence: TGTGCCAGCAGCTTACTGTCAGGGGCGGGCTACGAGCAGTACTTC. Translated: CASSLLSGAGYEQYF.

The rearrangement links TRBV18 to TRBJ2-3; D possibly uses TRBD1 or TRBD2 (5 bases each). The V and J ends lost 3 bases and 3 bases respectively, with 19 bases between them. The CDR3 contains 17 residues. CDR1 is KGHSH, CDR2 LQKENI, per germline. The CDR3 region has the DNA TGTGCCAGCTCACCGGGTAACCGGGACGGGGATACAGATACGCAGTATTTT. Translation: CASSPGNRDGDTDTQYF.

The chain uses TRBV5-4 and TRBJ2-3; D gene uncertain. The CDR3 is 15 amino acids. Germline CDR1 and CDR2: SGHNT and YYREEE (reference sequence). With 0 bases removed from V and 2 bases from J, the gap between germline ends came to 10 bases. The CDR3: CASSLGSRNTDTQYF. CDR3 nucleotides: TGTGCCAGCAGCTTGGGTAGCCGTAACACAGATACGCAGTATTTT.

The table lists this clonotype with a few counts. The chain uses TRBV18 and TRBJ2-5; 9 nucleotides match TRBD2. Germline V lookup: CDR1 KGHSH, CDR2 LQKENI. CDR3 length equals 15 residues. V was pared by 2 bases and J by 4 bases, with 5 bases of the junction left unmatched. The CDR3 here is CASSPTGLARETQYF. In DNA, the CDR3 is TGTGCCAGCTCACCAACTGGACTAGCGCGAGAGACCCAGTACTTC.

This clonotype was counted between two and nine times. This rearrangement joins TRBV30 to TRBJ1-5, with TRBD1 as a possible D gene (5 bases). Trimming took 8 bases from V and 6 from J, leaving 14 bases between them. The CDR3 sequence is 12 residues long. From germline, CDR1 is GTSNPN and CDR2 SVGIG (reference sequence). CDR3 sequence (DNA): TGTGCCCGAGCGGCGGGGGGTCAGCCCCAGCATTTT. Amino acids: CARAAGGQPQHF.

This chain joins TRBV9 and TRBJ2-1, with 10 bases aligning to TRBD2. Per germline, CDR1 SGDLS and CDR2 YYNGEE. The CDR3 runs 16 residues. V shed 4 bases and J 9 bases; nucleotides not matched to a gene: 13. The CDR3 nucleotides read TGTGCCAGCAGCCGCCTTAGCGGGGGGTCAGAAGGTGAGCAGTTCTTC. This translates into CASSRLSGGSEGEQFF.